The 7 T cell receptor beta chains below come from one sample, sequenced in a study of read filtering for tumor transcriptome and immune sequencing. Molecular barcoded adaptors covering alpha/delta and beta/gamma chains were used on 400 ng RNA. TCRdb ran MiXCR on the reads and lists one entry per CDR3 protein. Here the sample spans some 120,000 distinct CDR3 sequences, 10% to 15% being singletons. The sequenced material came from a population of CD138-negative cells sorted from bone marrow. The receptors were sampled from a donor at least 40 years old with multiple myeloma.

At least ten counts were recorded for this clonotype. The chain has TRBV9 and TRBJ2-1, with D unclear. The CDR3 has 11 residues. Germline CDR1 is SGDLS and CDR2 is YYNGEE. Trimming removed 0 bases at V and 13 bases at J, with 8 bases between. Here the CDR3 reads CASSVGRAQFF. The CDR3 region has the DNA TGTGCCAGCAGCGTAGGTCGGGCTCAGTTCTTC.

The CDR3 protein is CASSSRTGTQYF. The CDR3 DNA reads TGTGCCAGTAGTTCAAGGACAGGGACGCAGTATTTT. The chain links TRBV19 to TRBJ2-3, with 8 bases that match TRBD1. J lost 9 bases, V lost 5 bases, and 4 bases had no gene match. Per the germline V gene, CDR1 is LNHDA and CDR2 is SQIVND (reference sequence). The CDR3 totals 12 residues.

This clonotype appeared many times. The CDR3 bases are TGTGCCAGCTCAACCTCAGGGACGCAGTATTTT. Translated, it gives CASSTSGTQYF. This chain uses TRBV6-6 with TRBJ2-3, with D possibly matching TRBD1 (5 bases). Trimming cost V 8 bases and J 9 bases, with 12 bases left between them. CDR3 length: 11 residues. The germline CDR1 and CDR2 sequences are MNHNY and SVGAGI (reference sequence).

This clonotype came up many times. The chain is built from TRBV30 and TRBJ2-3, with TRBD2 matching over 7 bases. The CDR3 consists of 13 residues. The trim removed 7 bases at V and 11 bases at J, leaving 15 bases unmatched. CDR1 is GTSNPN and CDR2 is SVGIG in the germline V gene (reference sequence). DNA for the CDR3: TGTGCCTCCTCCGGGACTACTAGCCAAGGGCAGTATTTT. This translates into CASSGTTSQGQYF. Drawing the rest from reference TRBV30 and TRBJ2-3, the complete variable domain is SQTIHQWPATLVQPVGSPLSLECTVEGTSNPNLYWYRQAAGRGLQLLFYSVGIGQISSEVPQNLSASRPQDRQFILSSKKLLLSDSGFYLCASSGTTSQGQYFGPGTRLTVL.

This clonotype occurred many times. The V gene is TRBV7-8, the J gene TRBJ2-3; 8 nucleotides line up with TRBD2. This CDR3 contains 15 residues. The germline V gene encodes CDR1 SGHVS and CDR2 FQNEAQ. The V and J ends lost 8 bases and 0 bases, in that order; junction bases with no gene match: 7. In DNA, the CDR3 is TGTGCCAGCCACACACCGGGAGGGAGCACAGATACGCAGTATTTT. This gives the protein CASHTPGGSTDTQYF. The full variable domain, rest sourced from reference TRBV7-8 and TRBJ2-3, is GAGVSQSPRYKVAKRGQDVALRCDPISGHVSLFWYQQALGQGPEFLTYFQNEAQLDKSGLPSDRFFAERPEGSVSTLKIQRTQQEDSAVYLCASHTPGGSTDTQYFGPGTRLTVL.

Note on this clonotype: A read error may be the cause here, since a much bigger clone is one base away. The chain joins TRBV29-1 to TRBJ2-7, with D perhaps assigned TRBD1 or TRBD2 (6 bases each). Germline assignment: CDR1 SQVTM and CDR2 ANQGSEA. The CDR3 is 13 amino acids. CDR3 sequence reads: CGVEWGAVDEQYF. The CDR3 DNA reads as TGCGGCGTCGAGTGGGGGGCTGTCGACGAGCAGTACTTC.

This clonotype has a count of ten or more. The chain carries TRBV20-1 and TRBJ2-1; TRBD1 might be the D (6 bases). Trimming cost V 0 bases and J 1 base, with 10 bases left between them. The CDR3 is 15 amino acids. CDR1 DFQATT and CDR2 SNEGSKA come from the germline V gene (reference sequence). DNA for the CDR3: TGCAGTGCTAGAGATATACAGGGTTCCTACAATGAGCAGTTCTTC. Translating it yields CSARDIQGSYNEQFF.